This passage covers 14 T cell receptor beta chains from one sample sequenced in a study of blood T cell repertoires in COVID-19. Assay used: immunoSEQ multiplex PCR; TCRdb lists only in-frame clones, some missing. The sample has hundreds of thousands of clones, under 90% seen once; the top ten hold roughly 2.9%. The sample comprised PBMCs or T cells enriched from blood (not recorded which). The receptors stem from a woman aged 45-60 years who had been exposed to COVID-19.

This clone was counted once. V is TRBV5-8 and J is TRBJ1-2, with TRBD1 as a possible D gene (5 bases). The CDR3 has 12 amino acids. CDR1 and CDR2 (germline): SGHTS, YDEGEE. Between the trimmed V and J ends, which lost 3 bases and 8 bases, there was a span of 11 bases. Here the CDR3 DNA reads TGTGCCAGCAGCTGGGGGGTATCCGGCTACACCTTC. Its protein product is CASSWGVSGYTF. Supplemented by reference TRBV5-8 and TRBJ1-2, the full variable domain reads EAGVTQSPTHLIKTRGQQATLRCSPISGHTSVYWYQQALGLGLQFLLWYDEGEERNRGNFPPRFSGRQFPNYSSELNVNALELEDSALYLCASSWGVSGYTFGSGTRLTVV.

This sequence joins TRBV11-3 and TRBJ1-3, with D possibly being TRBD1 (5 bases). Germline CDR1 reads SGHNT; CDR2 reads YENEEA. Trimming took off 0 bases at V and 3 bases at J, with 24 bases between the two ends. This CDR3 has 20 residues. CDR3 protein: CASSLDSQGMGTGRGNTIYF. In DNA form, the CDR3 reads TGTGCCAGCAGCTTAGATTCTCAGGGAATGGGCACTGGTCGTGGAAACACCATATATTTT.

The chain is built from TRBV3-1 (or the pseudogene TRBV3-2) and TRBJ1-4, with D tentatively TRBD1 (5 bases). Trimming took off 1 base at V and 8 bases at J, with 11 bases between the two ends. This CDR3 spans 14 amino acids. Germline loops: CDR1 LGHDT, CDR2 YNNKEL (reference sequence). CDR3 protein: CASSQGGAREKLFF. The CDR3 DNA reads as TGTGCCAGCAGCCAAGGTGGGGCCCGGGAAAAACTGTTTTTT.

CDR3 sequence (DNA): TGTGCCATCAGCTCCATTACAGGGACCAATCAGCCCCAGCATTTT. It yields the protein CAISSITGTNQPQHF. This chain connects TRBV10-3 to TRBJ1-5; D perhaps matches TRBD1 (6 bases). V was clipped by 6 bases and J by 3 bases, with 15 bases between them. There are 15 residues in the CDR3. From germline, CDR1 is ENHRY and CDR2 SYGVKD.

This chain uses TRBV5-5 with TRBJ2-3; 9 bases are a match to TRBD2. The V segment lost 2 bases and the J segment 2 bases; nucleotides outside the gene matches: 3. This CDR3 spans 15 amino acids. The germline V gene encodes CDR1 SGHKS and CDR2 YYEKEE (reference sequence). Here the CDR3 reads CASSFVAGATDTQYF. The DNA for the CDR3 is TGTGCCAGCAGCTTCGTAGCGGGGGCCACAGATACGCAGTATTTT. Variable domain in full (rest from reference TRBV5-5 and TRBJ2-3): DAGVTQSPTHLIKTRGQQVTLRCSPISGHKSVSWYQQVLGQGPQFIFQYYEKEERGRGNFPDRFSARQFPNYSSELNVNALLLGDSALYLCASSFVAGATDTQYFGPGTRLTVL.

The rearrangement joins TRBV5-1 to TRBJ1-2; D is possibly TRBD1 (6 bases). Germline CDR1 is SGHRS and CDR2 is YFSETQ. The CDR3 runs 16 residues. V was shortened by 0 bases and J by 2 bases, with 14 bases between the two germline ends. CDR3 region: CASSLGSAGANYGYTF. The DNA of the CDR3 is TGCGCCAGCAGCTTGGGATCGGCAGGGGCCAACTATGGCTACACCTTC.

V and J are TRBV20-1 and TRBJ1-5; D remains unclear. The CDR3 contains 12 residues. Trimming pared 3 bases from V and 7 bases from J, leaving 10 bases between. Per the germline V gene, CDR1 is DFQATT and CDR2 is SNEGSKA (reference sequence). CDR3 loop: CSASSVGQPQHF. The DNA for the CDR3 is TGCAGTGCTAGTTCCGTCGGGCAGCCCCAGCATTTT.

The chain employs TRBV28 and TRBJ1-5; D is unresolved. The CDR3 totals 15 residues. V was shortened by 3 bases and J by 0 bases, with 9 bases between the two germline ends. Per germline, CDR1 MDHEN and CDR2 SYDVKM. The CDR3 nucleotides are TGTGCCAGCAGTTTGGTCAGAAATAGCAATCAGCCCCAGCATTTT. Translation: CASSLVRNSNQPQHF.

This clone occurred once. This sequence joins TRBV3-1 (or the pseudogene TRBV3-2) and TRBJ2-1; 10 bases map to TRBD2. The J segment lost 2 bases and the V segment lost 0 bases, leaving 1 base of the junction unmatched. Germline V gene sequence: CDR1 LGHDT, CDR2 YNNKEL (reference sequence). The CDR3 spans 16 residues. The CDR3: CASSQDLAGAYNEQFF. The CDR3 region has the DNA TGTGCCAGCAGCCAAGATCTAGCGGGGGCCTACAATGAGCAGTTCTTC.

The CDR3 protein is CASSLAGGQVISEAFF. CDR3 nucleotides: TGTGCCAGCAGCTTAGCGGGAGGACAGGTAATCTCTGAAGCTTTCTTT. V usage is TRBV7-9 and J usage is TRBJ1-1, with 7 bases aligning to TRBD1. Germline values: CDR1 SEHNR, CDR2 FQNEAQ (reference sequence). J was trimmed by 6 bases and V by 0 bases; bases with no gene match: 10. The CDR3 has 16 residues.

This clone is a singleton in its sample. This chain uses TRBV7-9 with TRBJ2-7; 8 nucleotides match TRBD1. The germline V gene has CDR1 SEHNR and CDR2 FQNEAQ (reference sequence). This CDR3 has 15 amino acids. V trimming: 5 bases; J trimming: 3 bases; junction bases outside the gene matches: 9. The CDR3 is CASSHRTGRSYEQYF. CDR3 DNA: TGTGCCAGCAGCCATAGGACAGGGAGAAGCTACGAGCAGTACTTC.

The chain has TRBV28 and TRBJ2-2; no firm D call. The germline CDR1 and CDR2 sequences are MDHEN and SYDVKM. The CDR3 runs to 15 residues. The V and J ends lost 3 bases and 1 base respectively, with 9 bases between them. The CDR3 is CASSFYSGNTGELFF. The CDR3 nucleotides are TGTGCCAGCAGTTTCTATTCGGGGAACACCGGGGAGCTGTTTTTT.

This clone has a handful of counts. The chain employs TRBV5-1 and TRBJ2-2, with 7 bases fitting TRBD2. This CDR3 spans 14 amino acids. CDR1 is SGHRS, CDR2 YFSETQ, per germline. V gave up 5 bases and J gave up 6 bases; unmatched junction bases: 7. The CDR3, as DNA: TGCGCCAGCAGTTGGAAGCGGGGTGCCGGGGAGCTGTTTTTT. Residues: CASSWKRGAGELFF. The whole variable domain, filled in from reference TRBV5-1 and TRBJ2-2, reads KAGVTQTPRYLIKTRGQQVTLSCSPISGHRSVSWYQQTPGQGLQFLFEYFSETQRNKGNFPGRFSGRQFSNSRSEMNVSTLELGDSALYLCASSWKRGAGELFFGEGSRLTVL.

The chain recombines TRBV24-1 with TRBJ2-4, with 12 bases that match TRBD2. Per germline, CDR1 KGHDR and CDR2 SFDVKD. V dropped 7 bases and J dropped 1; count of bases not matched to a gene: 10. This CDR3 region has 18 residues. The CDR3 sequence is CATRDALAGGPAKNIQYF. CDR3 sequence (DNA): TGTGCCACCAGGGATGCGCTAGCGGGGGGGCCGGCCAAAAACATTCAGTACTTC.